The clone carrying this TCR beta chain has a single count. What it binds is unknown. This sample is drawn from a study of cytomegalovirus exposure and HLA in healthy donors. With 60 Vbeta and 13 Jbeta primers, the PCR was carried out. Produced via immunoSEQ multiplex PCR; TCRdb's table is partial and in-frame only. Of approximately 200,000 clones listed, 82% are singletons. The study's findings and limits: Among the sequence variants, a highly shared cluster was likely an artifact of sequencing. Overall, about 160 TCR beta chains were annotated as cytomegalovirus-associated.

The sequencing input was PBMCs. The TCR sequence derives from a woman in her forties or fifties in good health and CMV-seropositive.

DNA for the CDR3: TGTGCCATCAGTGATACTACTATCTCTCCTTGGAGGGTAGCCACCGGGGAGCTGTTTTTT. The encoded protein is CAISDTTISPWRVATGELFF. The genes are TRBV10-3 and TRBJ2-2, with D tentatively TRBD2 (6 bases). Germline V gene lookup returns CDR1 ENHRY and CDR2 SYGVKD. The V and J ends lost 3 bases and 4 bases respectively, with 27 bases between them. The CDR3 is made up of 20 amino acids.